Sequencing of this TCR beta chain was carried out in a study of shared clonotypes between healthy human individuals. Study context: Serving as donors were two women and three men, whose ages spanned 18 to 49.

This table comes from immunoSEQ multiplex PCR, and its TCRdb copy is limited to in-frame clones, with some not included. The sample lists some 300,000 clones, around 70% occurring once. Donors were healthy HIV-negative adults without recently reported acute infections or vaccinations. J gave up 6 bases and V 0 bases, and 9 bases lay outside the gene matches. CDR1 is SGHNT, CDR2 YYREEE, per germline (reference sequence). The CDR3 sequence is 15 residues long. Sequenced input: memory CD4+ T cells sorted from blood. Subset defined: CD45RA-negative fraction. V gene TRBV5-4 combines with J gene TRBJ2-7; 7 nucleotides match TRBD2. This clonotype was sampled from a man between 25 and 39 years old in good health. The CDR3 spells CASSLAGQGGFEQYF. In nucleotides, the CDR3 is TGTGCCAGCAGCTTGGCTGGGCAGGGAGGGTTCGAGCAGTACTTC.